This T cell receptor beta chain was sequenced for a study of T-cell reconstitution after alpha-beta-depleted transplantation in children. Molecular barcoding with unique molecular identifiers was used for the TCRbeta library. A single record per CDR3 protein comes from TCRdb applying MiXCR to the PCR reads. This sample yields about 540,000 distinct CDR3 sequences, of which about 16% are seen a single time; 3.3% belongs to the top ten. Germline loops: CDR1 SGHRS, CDR2 YFSETQ. The CDR3 consists of 15 residues. Trimming cost V 0 bases and J 2 bases, with 10 bases left between them. The V and J genes are TRBV5-1 and TRBJ2-3; a weak D match, TRBD1 (6 bases). The origin of this receptor is a human donor who donated a stem cell graft to a child with acute lymphoblastic leukemia. The source material was PBMCs from the stem cell graft donor, sampled from the stem cell graft. CDR3 region: CASSLEDRVTDTQYF. CDR3 bases: TGCGCCAGCAGCTTGGAGGACAGAGTCACAGATACGCAGTATTTT.